The sequence of this T cell receptor (beta chain) was determined in a study of blood T cell repertoires in COVID-19. Produced via immunoSEQ multiplex PCR; TCRdb's table is partial and in-frame only. The sample lists around 260,000 clones, about 86% occurring once. This CDR3 spans 15 amino acids. The germline gives CDR1 MNHEY, CDR2 SVGEGT. With 6 bases clipped from V and 7 bases from J, the junction kept 10 bases outside the gene matches. Sequences were obtained from peripheral blood. The chain couples TRBV6-2 or TRBV6-3 to TRBJ2-4; TRBD2 aligns across 9 bases. This receptor was taken from a man in his late teens or twenties with active or convalescent COVID-19. The CDR3 DNA is TGTGCCAGCAGCCGACTAGCGGAGTTACGGAACATTCAGTACTTC. Protein sequence: CASSRLAELRNIQYF.